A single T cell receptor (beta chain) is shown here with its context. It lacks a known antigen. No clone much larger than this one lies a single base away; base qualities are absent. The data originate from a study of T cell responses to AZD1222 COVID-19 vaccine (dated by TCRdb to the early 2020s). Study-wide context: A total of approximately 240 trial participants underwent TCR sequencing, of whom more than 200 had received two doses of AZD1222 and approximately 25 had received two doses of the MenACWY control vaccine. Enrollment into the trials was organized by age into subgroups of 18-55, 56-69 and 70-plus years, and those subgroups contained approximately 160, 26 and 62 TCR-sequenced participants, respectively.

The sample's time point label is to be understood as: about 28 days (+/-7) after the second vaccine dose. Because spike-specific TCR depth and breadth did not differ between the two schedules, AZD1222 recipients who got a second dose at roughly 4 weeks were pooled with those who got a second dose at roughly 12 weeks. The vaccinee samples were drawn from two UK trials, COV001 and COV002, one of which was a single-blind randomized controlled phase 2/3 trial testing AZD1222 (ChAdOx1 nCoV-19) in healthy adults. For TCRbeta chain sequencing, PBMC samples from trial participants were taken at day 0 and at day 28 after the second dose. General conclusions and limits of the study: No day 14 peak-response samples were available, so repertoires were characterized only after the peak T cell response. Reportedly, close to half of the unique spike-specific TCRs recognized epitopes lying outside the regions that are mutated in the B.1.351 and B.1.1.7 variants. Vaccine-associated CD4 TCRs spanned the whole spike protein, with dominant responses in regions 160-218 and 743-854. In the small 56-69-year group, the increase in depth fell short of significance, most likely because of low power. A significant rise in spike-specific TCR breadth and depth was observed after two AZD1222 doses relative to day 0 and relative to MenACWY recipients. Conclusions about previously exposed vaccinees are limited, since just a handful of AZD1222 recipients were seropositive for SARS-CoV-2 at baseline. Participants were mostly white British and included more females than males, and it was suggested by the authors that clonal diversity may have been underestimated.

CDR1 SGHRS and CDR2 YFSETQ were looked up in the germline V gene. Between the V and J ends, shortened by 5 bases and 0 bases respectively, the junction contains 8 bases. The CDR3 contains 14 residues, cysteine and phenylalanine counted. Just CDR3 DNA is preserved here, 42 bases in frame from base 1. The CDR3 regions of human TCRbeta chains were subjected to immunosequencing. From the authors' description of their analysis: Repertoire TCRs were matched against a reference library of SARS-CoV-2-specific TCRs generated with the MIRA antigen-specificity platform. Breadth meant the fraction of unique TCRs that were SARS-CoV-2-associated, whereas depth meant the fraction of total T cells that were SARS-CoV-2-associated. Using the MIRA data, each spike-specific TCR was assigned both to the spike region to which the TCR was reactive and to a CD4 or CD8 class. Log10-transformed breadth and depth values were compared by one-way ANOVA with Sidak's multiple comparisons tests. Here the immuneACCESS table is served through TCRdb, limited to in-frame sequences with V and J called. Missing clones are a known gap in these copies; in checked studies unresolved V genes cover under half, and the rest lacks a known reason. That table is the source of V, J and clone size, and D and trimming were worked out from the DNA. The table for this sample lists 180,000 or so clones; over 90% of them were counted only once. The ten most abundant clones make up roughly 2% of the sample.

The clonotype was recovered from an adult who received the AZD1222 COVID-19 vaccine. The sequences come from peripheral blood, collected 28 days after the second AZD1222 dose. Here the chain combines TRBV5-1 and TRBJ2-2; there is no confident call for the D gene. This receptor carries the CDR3 CASRGGANTGELFF. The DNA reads TGCGCCAGCAGGGGCGGAGCGAACACCGGGGAGCTGTTTTTT.